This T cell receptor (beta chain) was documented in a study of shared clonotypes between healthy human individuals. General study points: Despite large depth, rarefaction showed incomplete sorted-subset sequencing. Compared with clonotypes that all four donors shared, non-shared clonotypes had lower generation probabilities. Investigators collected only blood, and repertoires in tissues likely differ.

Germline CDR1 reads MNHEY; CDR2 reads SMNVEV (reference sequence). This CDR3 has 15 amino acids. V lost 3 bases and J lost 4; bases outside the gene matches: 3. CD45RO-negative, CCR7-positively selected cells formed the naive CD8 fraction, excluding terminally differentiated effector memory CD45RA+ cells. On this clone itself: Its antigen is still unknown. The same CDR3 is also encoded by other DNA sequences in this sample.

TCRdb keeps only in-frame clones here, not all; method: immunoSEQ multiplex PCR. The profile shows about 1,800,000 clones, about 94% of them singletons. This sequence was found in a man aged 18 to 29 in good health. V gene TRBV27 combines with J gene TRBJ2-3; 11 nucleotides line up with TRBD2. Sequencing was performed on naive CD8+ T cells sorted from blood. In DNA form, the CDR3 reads TGTGCCAGCAGTTTTAGCGGGGGGGCATCAGATACGCAGTATTTT. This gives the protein CASSFSGGASDTQYF.